This T cell receptor beta chain was captured by sequencing in a study of blood T cell repertoires in COVID-19. For the study at large: Italy, Spain and the United States were the sources of the convalescent and acute COVID-19 samples. T cells, B-cell-depleted T cells, or PBMCs supplied cDNA or gDNA.

As processed by the authors: Nucleated cell counts were estimated from reference gene primer amplification. Assay: immunoSEQ multiplex PCR; the TCRdb copy retains only in-frame clones and omits some. Clone size and the V and J calls come from that table; the DNA yielded D and trimming. Of 25,000 to 30,000 clones in the sample, about 92% are singletons; the top ten hold roughly 0.83%. Followed longitudinally, the Seattle patients had been enrolled during active infection. V was pared by 5 bases and J by 7 bases, with 13 bases of the junction left unmatched. Germline lookup yields CDR1 SGHAT and CDR2 FQNNGV. CDR3 length equals 16 residues. This clone was seen once.

The V call is TRBV11-2, the J call TRBJ1-4; 7 bases align to TRBD1. The sequenced sample was peripheral blood. The clonotype comes from a woman aged 65 to 85 with COVID-19, enrolled during active disease. The CDR3 DNA follows: TGTGCCAGCAGCGAACCCAGGGGGGCAGTAGGTGAAAAACTGTTTTTT. It encodes CASSEPRGAVGEKLFF. Variable domain in full (rest from reference TRBV11-2 and TRBJ1-4): EAGVAQSPRYKIIEKRQSVAFWCNPISGHATLYWYQQILGQGPKLLIQFQNNGVVDDSQLPKDRFSAERLKGVDSTLKIQPAKLEDSAVYLCASSEPRGAVGEKLFFGSGTQLSVL.